This T cell receptor (beta chain) was profiled in a study of radiation and T cells in renal cell carcinoma. Between the trimmed V and J ends, which lost 5 bases and 2 bases, there was a span of 7 bases. This CDR3 is built from 13 residues. Germline V gives CDR1 MNHNS, CDR2 SASEGT. Specified time point: blood 2 weeks post-SBRT. Sample treatment: 15 Gy SBRT to primary tumor, nephrectomy 4 weeks later. Profiling relied on immunoSEQ multiplex PCR, and the TCRdb table lists in-frame clones only, not all of them. The profile shows about 150,000 clones, around 90% of them singletons. The genes are TRBV6-1 and TRBJ1-3, with D tentatively TRBD1 (5 bases). The sample in question was blood, obtained from a patient whose treatment included radiotherapy and nephrectomy. The clonotype originates from a woman aged 50 to 65 with renal cell carcinoma. As DNA, the CDR3 is TGTGCCAGCAGTTCGACAGCTGGAAACACCATATATTTT. Its protein product is CASSSTAGNTIYF.